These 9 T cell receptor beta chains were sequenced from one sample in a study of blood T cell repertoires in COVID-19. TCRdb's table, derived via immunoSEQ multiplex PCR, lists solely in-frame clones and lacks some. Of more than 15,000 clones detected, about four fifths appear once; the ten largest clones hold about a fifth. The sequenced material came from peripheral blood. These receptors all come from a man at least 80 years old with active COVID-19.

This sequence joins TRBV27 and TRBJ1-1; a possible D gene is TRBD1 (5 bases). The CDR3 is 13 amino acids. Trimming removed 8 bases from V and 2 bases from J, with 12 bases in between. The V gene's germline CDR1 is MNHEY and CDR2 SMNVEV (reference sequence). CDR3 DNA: TGTGCCAGCCGCTCGACAGCAAACACTGAAGCTTTCTTT. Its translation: CASRSTANTEAFF.

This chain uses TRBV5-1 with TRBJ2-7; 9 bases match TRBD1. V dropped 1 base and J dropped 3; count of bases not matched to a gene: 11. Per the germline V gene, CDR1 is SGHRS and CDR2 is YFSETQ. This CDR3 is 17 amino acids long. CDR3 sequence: CASSLSTRDRAFYEQYF. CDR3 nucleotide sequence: TGCGCCAGCAGCTTGAGCACCCGGGACAGGGCGTTCTACGAGCAGTACTTC.

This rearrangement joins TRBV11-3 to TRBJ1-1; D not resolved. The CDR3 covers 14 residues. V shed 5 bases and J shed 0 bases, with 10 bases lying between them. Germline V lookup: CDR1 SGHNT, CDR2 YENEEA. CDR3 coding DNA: TGTGCCAGCAGCGCCGGCGGGATGAACACTGAAGCTTTCTTT. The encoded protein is CASSAGGMNTEAFF.

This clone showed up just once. This CDR3 is CASTQGAGEGYEQYF. The CDR3 DNA sequence: TGTGCCAGCACCCAAGGCGCAGGGGAAGGTTACGAGCAGTACTTC. This chain links TRBV28 with TRBJ2-7; weak D call: TRBD1 (6 bases). The CDR3 totals 15 residues. V was clipped by 7 bases and J by 4 bases, with 20 bases between them. Per germline, CDR1 MDHEN and CDR2 SYDVKM. Together with reference TRBV28 and TRBJ2-7, the CDR3 gives the full variable domain: DVKVTQSSRYLVKRTGEKVFLECVQDMDHENMFWYRQDPGLGLRLIYFSYDVKMKEKGDIPEGYSVSREKKERFSLILESASTNQTSMYLCASTQGAGEGYEQYFGPGTRLTVT.

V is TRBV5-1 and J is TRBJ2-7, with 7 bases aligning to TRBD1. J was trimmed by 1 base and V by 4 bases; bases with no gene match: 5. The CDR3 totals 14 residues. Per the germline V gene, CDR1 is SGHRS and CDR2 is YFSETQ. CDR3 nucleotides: TGCGCCAGCAGCCGGGACAGTGCATCCTACGAGCAGTACTTC. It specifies CASSRDSASYEQYF.

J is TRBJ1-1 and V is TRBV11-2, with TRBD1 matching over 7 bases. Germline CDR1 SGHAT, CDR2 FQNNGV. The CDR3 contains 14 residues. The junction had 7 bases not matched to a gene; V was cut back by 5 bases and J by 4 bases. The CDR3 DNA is TGTGCCAGCAGCGTTGACAGGGTCGGCACTGAAGCTTTCTTT. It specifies CASSVDRVGTEAFF.

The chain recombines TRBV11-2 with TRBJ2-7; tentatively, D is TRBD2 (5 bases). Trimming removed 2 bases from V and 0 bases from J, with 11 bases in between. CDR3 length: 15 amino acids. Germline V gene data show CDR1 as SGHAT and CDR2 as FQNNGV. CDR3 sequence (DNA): TGTGCCAGCAGCTTACTGGACCGGGACTCCTACGAGCAGTACTTC. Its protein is CASSLLDRDSYEQYF.

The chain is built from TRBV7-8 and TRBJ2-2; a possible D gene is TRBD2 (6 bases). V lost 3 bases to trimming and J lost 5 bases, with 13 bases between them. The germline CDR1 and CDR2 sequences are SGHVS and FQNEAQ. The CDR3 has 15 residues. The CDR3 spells CASSFSEGGTGELFF. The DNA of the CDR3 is TGTGCCAGCAGCTTCTCGGAGGGCGGGACCGGGGAGCTGTTTTTT.

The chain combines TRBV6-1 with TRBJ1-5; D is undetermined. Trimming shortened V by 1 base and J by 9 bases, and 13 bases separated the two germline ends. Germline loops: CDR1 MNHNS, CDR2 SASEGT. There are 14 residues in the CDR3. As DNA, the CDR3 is TGTGCCAGCAGTGAAGGGCAGGTCGCCGGGCCCCAGCATTTT. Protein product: CASSEGQVAGPQHF.